The 8 T cell receptor beta chains listed next were all sequenced from one sample in a study of human T cells and chemical hapten exposure. TCRdb re-called the RACE reads with MiXCR, one entry per CDR3 protein. The sample contains approximately 260,000 distinct CDR3 sequences, almost 8% of which appear only once. The sample's time point: pre-sensitization, week 0. Treatment given: therapeutic diphenylcyclopropenone sensitization with weekly scalp DPC. Here the sequenced sample was whole blood, taken in connection with sensitization to the hapten diphenylcyclopropenone (DPC). The receptors originated from a young man with alopecia areata. Some clones in this sample may be carry-over from other donors' samples.

The chain is built from TRBV14 and TRBJ2-3; no reliable D call. The CDR3 contains 16 residues. Trimming took off 3 bases at V and 4 bases at J, with 17 bases between the two ends. Germline assignment: CDR1 SGHDN and CDR2 FVKESK. The CDR3 region has the DNA TGTGCCAGCAGCCACTCGTATCCGGGTAAGCCAGATACGCAGTATTTT. Translated: CASSHSYPGKPDTQYF.

A remark on this clonotype: A much bigger clone sits one base away, suggesting this may be a read error. The chain combines TRBV28 with TRBJ2-6; D might be TRBD2 (5 bases). CDR3 length equals 16 residues. The germline CDR1 and CDR2 sequences are MDHEN and SYDVKM. CDR3 sequence: CAGSPEGRTGANVLTF. DNA of the CDR3: TGTGCCGGCAGTCCCGAGGGAAGGACTGGGGCCAACGTCCTGACTTTC.

The chain joins TRBV29-1 to TRBJ2-7; D gene unclear. V was cut by 4 bases and J by 0 bases, with 10 bases left in between. The CDR3 is 13 amino acids. CDR1 is SQVTM and CDR2 is ANQGSEA in the germline V gene. The CDR3 coding sequence is TGCAGCGTTGTCCAGGAAAGCTCCTACGAGCAGTACTTC. Protein sequence: CSVVQESSYEQYF.

This chain links TRBV29-1 with TRBJ1-6; 10 bases are shared with TRBD1. The germline gives CDR1 SQVTM, CDR2 ANQGSEA. The CDR3 runs to 12 residues. Trimming removed 6 bases from V and 7 bases from J; junction bases left unmatched: 0. The CDR3 bases are TGCAGCGTGGGACAGGGGAATTCACCCCTCCACTTT. Its protein is CSVGQGNSPLHF. The complete variable domain, with remaining parts taken from reference TRBV29-1 and TRBJ1-6, reads SAVISQKPSRDICQRGTSLTIQCQVDSQVTMMFWYRQQPGQSLTLIATANQGSEATYESGFVIDKFPISRPNLTFSTLTVSNMSPEDSSIYLCSVGQGNSPLHFGNGTRLTVT.

The chain recombines TRBV28 with TRBJ2-5; 7 positions agree with TRBD1. This CDR3 is built from 16 residues. Germline CDR1 reads MDHEN; CDR2 reads SYDVKM. Trimming at V came to 6 bases and at J to 2 bases, leaving 12 bases not matched to a gene. The CDR3 loop is CASRPGDSRLQETQYF. The CDR3 DNA is TGTGCCAGCAGACCTGGGGACAGCCGTCTACAAGAGACCCAGTACTTC. The full variable domain, in which reference TRBV28 and TRBJ2-5 provide the parts outside the CDR3, is DVKVTQSSRYLVKRTGEKVFLECVQDMDHENMFWYRQDPGLGLRLIYFSYDVKMKEKGDIPEGYSVSREKKERFSLILESASTNQTSMYLCASRPGDSRLQETQYFGPGTRLLVL.

This clonotype was detected a few times. V and J are TRBV12-3 or TRBV12-4 and TRBJ2-7; possible D gene TRBD1, 6 bases. V was shortened by 4 bases and J by 4 bases, with 11 bases between the two germline ends. CDR3 length equals 13 residues. The CDR3 DNA reads TGTGCCAGCAGTTCGGCAGGGGAATACGAGCAGTACGTC. Amino acids: CASSSAGEYEQYV.

The rearrangement links TRBV7-2 to TRBJ1-4, with a weak D call TRBD1 (6 bases). Trimming removed 4 bases from V and 6 bases from J, with 12 bases in between. The CDR3 covers 14 residues. CDR1 and CDR2 from the germline V gene are SGHTA and FQGNSA. The CDR3 loop reads CASSSWDKHEKLFF. Here the CDR3 DNA reads TGTGCCAGCAGCTCCTGGGACAAACATGAAAAACTGTTTTTT.

Ten or more counts support this clonotype. This chain joins TRBV29-1 and TRBJ1-5, with D perhaps TRBD1 (5 bases). This CDR3 comprises 13 residues. Trimming shortened V by 6 bases and J by 6 bases, and 15 bases separated the two germline ends. Germline V gives CDR1 SQVTM, CDR2 ANQGSEA. CDR3 residues: CSVTVTAGQPQHF. CDR3 sequence (DNA): TGCAGCGTGACCGTGACAGCGGGTCAGCCCCAGCATTTT.